Following are 26 T cell receptor beta chains from one sample sequenced in a study of blood T cell repertoires in COVID-19 (dated by TCRdb to between 2020 and 2021). The library was produced with the immunoSEQ multiplex PCR assay. TCRdb obtained this table from immuneACCESS and retained in-frame rearrangements with V and J assigned. These tables miss some clones; where compared with another copy, unresolved V genes account for less than half of the shortfall, and the remainder is unexplained. The sample table contains about 180,000 clones; only one count was recorded for about 88% of them. The ten largest account for 2.5% to 3% of the sample. The sequenced sample consisted of peripheral blood. Receptors were obtained from a woman in her twenties or thirties with active or convalescent COVID-19.

The J gene is TRBJ1-1, the V gene TRBV6-6; 7 nucleotides agree with TRBD1. V lost 4 bases and J lost 1; bases outside the gene matches: 6. Germline lookup yields CDR1 MNHNY and CDR2 SVGAGI (reference sequence). This CDR3 spans 15 amino acids. The CDR3 reads CASSLRTGENTEAFF. The CDR3, as DNA: TGTGCCAGCAGTTTAAGGACAGGAGAGAACACTGAAGCTTTCTTT.

This chain links TRBV18 with TRBJ2-2; 13 nucleotides align to TRBD2. The CDR3 covers 18 residues. V was clipped by 3 bases and J by 5 bases; unmatched bases: 9. Germline V lookup: CDR1 KGHSH, CDR2 LQKENI. Here the CDR3 reads CASSPYYGLAGDTGELFF. As DNA, the CDR3 is TGTGCCAGCTCACCCTATTACGGACTAGCGGGAGATACCGGGGAGCTGTTTTTT.

V gene TRBV7-9 combines with J gene TRBJ2-3; D not resolved. V was shortened by 4 bases and J by 4 bases, with 9 bases between the two germline ends. This CDR3 has 13 amino acids. The germline CDR1 and CDR2 sequences are SEHNR and FQNEAQ (reference sequence). The CDR3, as DNA: TGTGCCAGCAGCTCCCTGGGCCCAGATACGCAGTATTTT. Translating gives CASSSLGPDTQYF.

This sequence joins TRBV6-1 and TRBJ1-1; unclear D gene. Germline assignment: CDR1 MNHNS and CDR2 SASEGT. This CDR3 has 13 amino acids. The V and J ends lost 0 bases and 11 bases respectively, with 13 bases between them. The CDR3 nucleotides are TGTGCCAGCAGTGAAGCGCTTTACGGCGGTGCTTTCTTT. Translating it yields CASSEALYGGAFF.

The V and J genes are TRBV9 and TRBJ2-3; a weak D match, TRBD2 (5 bases). V was pared by 0 bases and J by 5 bases, with 10 bases between. The CDR3 loop spans 14 amino acids. CDR1 is SGDLS, CDR2 YYNGEE, per germline. The CDR3 protein is CASSVGGKGDTQYF. The CDR3 DNA reads TGTGCCAGCAGCGTAGGAGGGAAGGGAGATACGCAGTATTTT.

This clone was recorded a few times. The J gene is TRBJ1-2, the V gene TRBV19; D is unresolved. Germline CDR1 reads LNHDA; CDR2 reads SQIVND (reference sequence). CDR3 size: 14 residues. V shed 5 bases and J shed 4 bases, with 14 bases lying between them. CDR3 sequence reads: CASSLSPGSYGYTF. The CDR3 DNA sequence: TGTGCCAGTAGTCTCTCTCCGGGGAGCTATGGCTACACCTTC.

The sample holds one count of this clone. The J gene is TRBJ2-2, the V gene TRBV29-1; 7 bases line up with TRBD2. Germline lookup yields CDR1 SQVTM and CDR2 ANQGSEA. V lost 4 bases to trimming and J lost 2 bases; unmatched junction nucleotides: 7. CDR3 length: 15 amino acids. As DNA, the CDR3 is TGCAGCGTTGGGGCCGCGGGAGATAACACCGGGGAGCTGTTTTTT. Encoded protein: CSVGAAGDNTGELFF.

This chain uses TRBV5-1 with TRBJ2-7, with 10 bases aligning to TRBD1. Germline V lookup: CDR1 SGHRS, CDR2 YFSETQ. CDR3 length equals 13 residues. V gave up 7 bases and J gave up 5 bases; unmatched junction bases: 6. The CDR3 spells CASRQGTGDEQYF. The CDR3 DNA is TGCGCCAGCCGCCAGGGGACAGGGGACGAGCAGTACTTC. Looking up the rest from reference TRBV5-1 and TRBJ2-7 gives the full variable domain: KAGVTQTPRYLIKTRGQQVTLSCSPISGHRSVSWYQQTPGQGLQFLFEYFSETQRNKGNFPGRFSGRQFSNSRSEMNVSTLELGDSALYLCASRQGTGDEQYFGPGTRLTVT.

This chain connects TRBV19 to TRBJ2-1, with D possibly being TRBD1 (6 bases). Trimming removed 2 bases from V and 3 bases from J, with 11 bases in between. This CDR3 spans 15 amino acids. Germline V gene data show CDR1 as LNHDA and CDR2 as SQIVND (reference sequence). This CDR3 reads CASSIRGSDYNEQFF. As DNA, the CDR3 is TGTGCCAGTAGTATAAGGGGGTCTGACTACAATGAGCAGTTCTTC.

The J gene is TRBJ1-1, the V gene TRBV2; 7 bases map to TRBD1. V lost 6 bases to trimming and J lost 5 bases; unmatched junction nucleotides: 9. The germline gives CDR1 SNHLY, CDR2 FYNNEI. This CDR3 comprises 14 residues. CDR3 bases: TGTGCCAGCAGCCTGGACAGGATCCGTACTGAAGCTTTCTTT. As protein: CASSLDRIRTEAFF.

The chain links TRBV4-1 to TRBJ1-3, with 7 bases matching TRBD1. This CDR3 is 15 amino acids long. V gave up 4 bases and J gave up 7 bases; unmatched junction bases: 10. Germline V gene data show CDR1 as MGHRA and CDR2 as YSYEKL. CDR3 residues: CASSPLLKGANTIYF. Here the CDR3 DNA reads TGCGCCAGCAGCCCACTATTGAAGGGGGCGAACACCATATATTTT.

The chain combines TRBV24-1 with TRBJ2-2; TRBD1 aligns across 7 bases. With 4 bases clipped from V and 7 bases from J, the junction kept 11 bases outside the gene matches. The CDR3 contains 16 residues. Germline values: CDR1 KGHDR, CDR2 SFDVKD. CDR3: CATSDPRQGLSGELFF. CDR3 nucleotide sequence: TGTGCCACCAGTGACCCCCGACAGGGCTTAAGCGGGGAGCTGTTTTTT.

This clone was observed a handful of times. This chain uses TRBV3-1 (or the pseudogene TRBV3-2) with TRBJ1-2; no definite D call. Deletions cut 4 bases from V and 3 bases from J, with 9 bases between. The CDR3 covers 13 residues. Germline loops: CDR1 LGHDT, CDR2 YNNKEL (reference sequence). CDR3 sequence: CASSRLGDYGYTF. CDR3 bases: TGTGCCAGCAGCCGTTTAGGAGACTATGGCTACACCTTC.

The chain recombines TRBV2 with TRBJ2-7; 10 positions match TRBD2. V was pared by 5 bases and J by 0 bases, with 7 bases of the junction left unmatched. The germline V gene has CDR1 SNHLY and CDR2 FYNNEI. The CDR3 has 16 amino acids. The CDR3 bases are TGTGCCAGCAGTAGTACAGGACTAGCGGTCTCCTACGAGCAGTACTTC. Encoded protein: CASSSTGLAVSYEQYF.

This chain joins TRBV6-5 and TRBJ1-5; 7 nucleotides match TRBD1. This CDR3 region has 14 residues. CDR1 is MNHEY and CDR2 is SVGAGI in the germline V gene. V gave up 7 bases and J gave up 2 bases; unmatched junction bases: 5. CDR3 sequence (DNA): TGTGCCAGCAACCCCCAGGGGGGCAATCAGCCCCAGCATTTT. Its protein is CASNPQGGNQPQHF.

The chain carries TRBV19 and TRBJ1-2; 7 bases align to TRBD1. The CDR3 spans 15 residues. V was clipped by 3 bases and J by 1 base; unmatched bases: 5. Germline-derived CDR1 and CDR2 are LNHDA and SQIVND (reference sequence). CDR3 loop: CASSIRGQYNYGYTF. In DNA, the CDR3 is TGTGCCAGTAGTATTCGGGGACAGTATAACTATGGCTACACCTTC. The variable domain in full, completed from reference TRBV19 and TRBJ1-2, reads DGGITQSPKYLFRKEGQNVTLSCEQNLNHDAMYWYRQDPGQGLRLIYYSQIVNDFQKGDIAEGYSVSREKKESFPLTVTSAQKNPTAFYLCASSIRGQYNYGYTFGSGTRLTVV.

The genes are TRBV11-3 and TRBJ2-3, with 8 bases lining up with TRBD1. This CDR3 is built from 16 residues. Germline V lookup: CDR1 SGHNT, CDR2 YENEEA. The junction had 5 bases not matched to a gene; V was cut back by 1 base and J by 2 bases. CDR3 sequence: CASSLGRTGHTDTQYF. For the CDR3, the DNA is TGTGCCAGCAGCTTAGGAAGGACAGGGCACACAGATACGCAGTATTTT.

This sequence joins TRBV6-6 and TRBJ2-1, with no clear D. V was trimmed by 5 bases and J by 4 bases, leaving 9 bases between them. The CDR3 consists of 13 residues. CDR1 and CDR2 from the germline V gene are MNHNY and SVGAGI (reference sequence). CDR3: CASSTDEYNEQFF. CDR3 bases: TGTGCCAGCAGTACAGATGAATACAATGAGCAGTTCTTC.

V is TRBV6-5 and J is TRBJ1-1; D possibly corresponds to TRBD1 (5 bases). This CDR3 is 14 amino acids long. Trimming removed 5 bases from V and 1 base from J, with 11 bases in between. Germline CDR1 and CDR2: MNHEY and SVGAGI. The CDR3 nucleotides read TGTGCCAGCAGTAACAGGCGGAGGAACACTGAAGCTTTCTTT. Its protein product is CASSNRRRNTEAFF.

V is TRBV3-1 (or the pseudogene TRBV3-2) and J is TRBJ1-1; possibly TRBD1 for D (6 bases). V shed 3 bases and J shed 1 base, with 18 bases lying between them. The CDR3 totals 17 residues. Germline V lookup: CDR1 LGHDT, CDR2 YNNKEL (reference sequence). The CDR3 DNA reads as TGTGCCAGCAGCCAGAGATTAGGGGAGACAGGGAACACTGAAGCTTTCTTT. Translating it yields CASSQRLGETGNTEAFF.

The rearrangement joins TRBV30 to TRBJ1-6; no clear D. The CDR3 contains 14 residues. V lost 6 bases, J lost 5 bases, and 14 bases lay in between. CDR1 is GTSNPN and CDR2 is SVGIG in the germline V gene (reference sequence). The DNA for the CDR3 is TGTGCCTGCTACAGCAGCCACAATAATTCACCCCTCCACTTT. The encoded protein is CACYSSHNNSPLHF.

The V call is TRBV7-2, the J call TRBJ2-3, with a possible D match to TRBD2 (6 bases). In germline, CDR1 is SGHTA, CDR2 FQGNSA. This CDR3 is built from 15 residues. Trimming removed 1 base from V and 1 base from J, with 9 bases in between. CDR3 in DNA: TGTGCCAGCAGCTTAGTCGGGGGTCGCACAGATACGCAGTATTTT. It codes for CASSLVGGRTDTQYF.

This clone appeared a single time. The V gene is TRBV9, the J gene TRBJ1-3; D not resolved. The CDR3 loop spans 17 amino acids. V lost 2 bases and J lost 0, with 15 bases in between. CDR1 and CDR2 (germline): SGDLS, YYNGEE. Here the CDR3 DNA reads TGTGCCAGCAGCGTCGAAGCACCGGGAACCTCTGGAAACACCATATATTTT. This gives the protein CASSVEAPGTSGNTIYF.

The chain employs TRBV12-1 and TRBJ2-3; TRBD1 is the table's D call, not checked against the DNA. TRBV12-1 is shown as a pseudogene. The CDR3 length is 12 residues. CDR3 sequence: CATNAGTDTQYF. The CDR3 coding sequence is TGTGCCACCAACGCAGGTACAGATACGCAGTATTTT.

This clone was observed a few times. This chain joins TRBV5-1 and TRBJ1-1; 7 bases agree with TRBD1. V was pared by 3 bases and J by 3 bases, with 2 bases of the junction left unmatched. Germline values: CDR1 SGHRS, CDR2 YFSETQ. The CDR3 consists of 13 residues. DNA of the CDR3: TGCGCCAGCAGCTCCGGGACAGACACTGAAGCTTTCTTT. Translating gives CASSSGTDTEAFF.

This clone was seen a few times. V and J are TRBV6-5 and TRBJ1-3, with D possibly being TRBD1 (5 bases). The CDR3 contains 15 residues. The V gene lost 5 bases and the J gene lost 0 bases, with 11 bases spanning the gap. From germline, CDR1 is MNHEY and CDR2 SVGAGI. The CDR3 nucleotides read TGTGCCAGCAGTACGACAGTTATCTCTGGAAACACCATATATTTT. Residues: CASSTTVISGNTIYF.